This TCR beta chain is drawn from a study of PD-1 blockade in mismatch repair-deficient tumors. The CDR3 contains 13 residues. The V gene lost 5 bases and the J gene lost 0 bases, with 5 bases spanning the gap. Germline CDR1 is SGHTA and CDR2 is FQGNSA. Measured with immunoSEQ multiplex PCR; TCRdb has only the in-frame clones, and not every one. The sample holds roughly 120,000 clones; roughly 86% are singletons and the top ten take around 11%. All patients were mismatch repair deficient, assessed by either PCR or immunohistochemistry. This rearrangement joins TRBV7-2 to TRBJ1-3; D not resolved. This receptor was identified in an adult with mismatch repair-deficient cancer. This material consisted of peripheral blood, taken about 17 months after starting pembrolizumab. The CDR3 protein is CASSDNSGNTIYF. CDR3 coding DNA: TGTGCCAGCAGCGATAACTCTGGAAACACCATATATTTT.